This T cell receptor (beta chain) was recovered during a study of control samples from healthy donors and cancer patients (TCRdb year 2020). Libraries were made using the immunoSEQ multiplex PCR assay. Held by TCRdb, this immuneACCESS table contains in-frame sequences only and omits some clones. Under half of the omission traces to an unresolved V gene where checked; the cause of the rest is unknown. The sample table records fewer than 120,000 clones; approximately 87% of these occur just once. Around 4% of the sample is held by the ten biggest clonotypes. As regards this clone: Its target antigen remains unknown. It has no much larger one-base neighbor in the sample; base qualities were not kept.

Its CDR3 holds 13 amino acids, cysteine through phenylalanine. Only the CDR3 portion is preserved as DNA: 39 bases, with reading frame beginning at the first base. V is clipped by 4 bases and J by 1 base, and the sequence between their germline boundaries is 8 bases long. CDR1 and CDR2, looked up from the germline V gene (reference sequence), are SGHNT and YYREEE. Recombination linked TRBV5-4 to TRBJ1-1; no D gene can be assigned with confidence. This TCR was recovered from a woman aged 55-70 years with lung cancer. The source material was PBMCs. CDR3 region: CASSRETNTEAFF. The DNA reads TGTGCCAGCAGCCGTGAAACGAACACTGAAGCTTTCTTT.